The clone carrying this T cell receptor (beta chain) was picked up many times. The antigen is not known. The sample is drawn from a study of post-analysis software for immune sequencing data. Findings and limits, study-wide: Comparison of patients with controls showed about 5 TRBV segments more frequent in patients, TRBV5-6, TRBV5-1 and TRBV20-1 among them.

Prepared libraries of TCR beta cDNA carried unique molecular identifiers. TCRdb independently ran MiXCR on the PCR reads; one entry per CDR3 protein. The sample has under 200,000 distinct CDR3 sequences, roughly 30% seen once. Trimming cost V 6 bases and J 0 bases, with 12 bases left between them. CDR1 and CDR2 (germline): MDHEN, SYDVKM. This CDR3 has 14 amino acids. This sequence originates from a girl aged 2 to 17 with multiple sclerosis. Sequenced material: blood. The chain uses TRBV28 and TRBJ2-7; a possible D gene is TRBD1 (6 bases). The CDR3 loop is CASSYGDISYEQYF. In DNA form, the CDR3 reads TGTGCCAGCAGCTACGGGGACATCTCCTACGAGCAGTACTTC.